Reported below is one T cell receptor beta chain. For each CDR3 protein, TCRdb gives one entry from its re-call of the 5' RACE reads, without DNA. The listing contains a few hundred thousand distinct CDR3 sequences. The entry originates in a study of T cells expressing NK-cell markers. Germline CDR1 SEHNR, CDR2 FQNEAQ (reference sequence). This CDR3 comprises 17 residues. The clonotype comes from a man aged 18 to 69 in good health. The specimen was blood T cells: a sorted CD56 or NKG2C T cell subset, CD4+ or CD8+ T cells, or bulk PBMC T cells (not recorded which). The V call is TRBV7-9, the J call TRBJ1-5. CDR3 sequence: CASSKEPTASSNQPQHF.